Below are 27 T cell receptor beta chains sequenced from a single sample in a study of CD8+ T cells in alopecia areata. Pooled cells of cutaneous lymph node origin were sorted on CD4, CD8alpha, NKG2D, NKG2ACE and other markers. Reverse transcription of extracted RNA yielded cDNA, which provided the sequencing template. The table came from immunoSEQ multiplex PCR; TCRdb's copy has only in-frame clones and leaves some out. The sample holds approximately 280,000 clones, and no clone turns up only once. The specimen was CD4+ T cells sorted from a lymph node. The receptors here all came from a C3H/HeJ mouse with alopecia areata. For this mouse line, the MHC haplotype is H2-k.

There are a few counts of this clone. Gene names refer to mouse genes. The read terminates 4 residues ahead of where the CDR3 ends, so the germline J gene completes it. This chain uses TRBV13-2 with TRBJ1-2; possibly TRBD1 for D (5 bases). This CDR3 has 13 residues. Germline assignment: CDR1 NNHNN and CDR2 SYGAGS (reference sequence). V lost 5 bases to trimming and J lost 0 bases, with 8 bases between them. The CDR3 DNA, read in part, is TGTGCCAGCGGACAGGTTGCAAACTCC. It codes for CASGQVANS. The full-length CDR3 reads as CASGQVANSDYTF.

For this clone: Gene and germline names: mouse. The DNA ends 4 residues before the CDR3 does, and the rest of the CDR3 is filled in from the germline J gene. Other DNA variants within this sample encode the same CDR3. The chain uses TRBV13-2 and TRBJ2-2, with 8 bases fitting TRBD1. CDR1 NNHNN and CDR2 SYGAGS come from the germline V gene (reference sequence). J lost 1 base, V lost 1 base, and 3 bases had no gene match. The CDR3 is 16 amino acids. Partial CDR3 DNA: TGTGCCAGCGGTGATCCCGGGACAGGAAACACCGGG. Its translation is CASGDPGTGNTG. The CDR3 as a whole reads CASGDPGTGNTGQLYF.

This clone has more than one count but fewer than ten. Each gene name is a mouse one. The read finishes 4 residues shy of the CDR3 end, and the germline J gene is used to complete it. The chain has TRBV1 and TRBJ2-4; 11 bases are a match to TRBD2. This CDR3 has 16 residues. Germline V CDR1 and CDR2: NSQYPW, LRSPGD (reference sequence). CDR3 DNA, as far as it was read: TGCACCTGCAGTGCAGTCGGGACTGGGGGTGAAAAC. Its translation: CTCSAVGTGGEN. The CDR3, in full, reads CTCSAVGTGGENTLYF. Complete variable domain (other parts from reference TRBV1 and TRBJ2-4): VTLLEQNPRWRLVPRGQAVNLRCILKNSQYPWMSWYQQDLQKQLQWLFTLRSPGDKEVKSLPGADYLATRVTDTELRLQVANMSQGRTLYCTCSAVGTGGENTLYFGAGTRLSVL.

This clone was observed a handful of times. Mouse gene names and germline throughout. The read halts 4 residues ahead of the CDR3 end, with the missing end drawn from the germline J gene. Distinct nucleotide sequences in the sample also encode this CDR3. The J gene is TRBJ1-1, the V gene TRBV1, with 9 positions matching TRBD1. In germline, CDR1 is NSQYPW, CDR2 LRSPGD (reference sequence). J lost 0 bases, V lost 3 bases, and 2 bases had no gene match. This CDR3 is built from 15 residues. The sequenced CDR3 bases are TGCACCTGCAGTGCCCGGGACAGGGCAAACACA. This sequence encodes CTCSARDRANT. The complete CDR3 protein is CTCSARDRANTEVFF.

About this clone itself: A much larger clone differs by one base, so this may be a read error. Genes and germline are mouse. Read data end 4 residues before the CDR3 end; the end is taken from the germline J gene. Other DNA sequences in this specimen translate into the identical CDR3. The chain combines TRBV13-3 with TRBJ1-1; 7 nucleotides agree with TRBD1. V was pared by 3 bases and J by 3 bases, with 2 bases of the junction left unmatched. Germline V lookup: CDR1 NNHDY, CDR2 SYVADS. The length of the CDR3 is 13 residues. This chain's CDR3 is CASSGTGDTEVFF. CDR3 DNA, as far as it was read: TGTGCCAGCAGTGGGACAGGCGACACA.

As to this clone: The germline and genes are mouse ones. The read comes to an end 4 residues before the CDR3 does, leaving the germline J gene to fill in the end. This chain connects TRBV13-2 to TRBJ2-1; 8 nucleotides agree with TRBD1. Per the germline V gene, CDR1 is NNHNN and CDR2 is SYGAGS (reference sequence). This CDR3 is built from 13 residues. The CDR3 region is CASGSDREAEQFF. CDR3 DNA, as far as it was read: TGTGCCAGCGGTTCGGACAGGGAGGCT.

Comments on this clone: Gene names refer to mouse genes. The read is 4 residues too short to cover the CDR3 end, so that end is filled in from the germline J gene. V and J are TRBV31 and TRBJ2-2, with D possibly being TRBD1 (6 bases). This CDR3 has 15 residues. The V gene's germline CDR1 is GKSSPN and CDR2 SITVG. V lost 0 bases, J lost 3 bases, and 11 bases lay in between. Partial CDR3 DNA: TGTGCCTGGAGTCTAGAGGGGGTTTACACCGGG. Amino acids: CAWSLEGVYTG. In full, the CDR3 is CAWSLEGVYTGQLYF.

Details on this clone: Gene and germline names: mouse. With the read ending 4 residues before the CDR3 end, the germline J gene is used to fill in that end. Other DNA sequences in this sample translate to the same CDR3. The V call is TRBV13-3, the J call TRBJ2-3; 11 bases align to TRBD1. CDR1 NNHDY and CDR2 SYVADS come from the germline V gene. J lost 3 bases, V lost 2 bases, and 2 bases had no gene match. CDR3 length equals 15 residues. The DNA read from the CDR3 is TGTGCCAGCAGTGAGGGACAGGGGGGAGCAGAA. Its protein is CASSEGQGGAE. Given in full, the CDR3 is CASSEGQGGAETLYF.

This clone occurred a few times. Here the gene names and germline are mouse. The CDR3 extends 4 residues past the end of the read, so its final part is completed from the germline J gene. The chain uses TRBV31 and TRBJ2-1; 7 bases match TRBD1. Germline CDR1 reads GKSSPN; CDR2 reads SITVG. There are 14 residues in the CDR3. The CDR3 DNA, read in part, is TGTGCCTGGAGCCCCGGGACAGCTGGGGCT. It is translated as CAWSPGTAGA. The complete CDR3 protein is CAWSPGTAGAEQFF.

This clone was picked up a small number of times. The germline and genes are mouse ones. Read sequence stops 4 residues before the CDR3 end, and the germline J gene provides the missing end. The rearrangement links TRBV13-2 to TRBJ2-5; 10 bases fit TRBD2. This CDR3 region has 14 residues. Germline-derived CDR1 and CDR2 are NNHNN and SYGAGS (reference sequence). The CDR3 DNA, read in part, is TGTGCCAGCGGTGCCTCTGGGGGGGCGGAC. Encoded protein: CASGASGGAD. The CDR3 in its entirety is CASGASGGADTQYF.

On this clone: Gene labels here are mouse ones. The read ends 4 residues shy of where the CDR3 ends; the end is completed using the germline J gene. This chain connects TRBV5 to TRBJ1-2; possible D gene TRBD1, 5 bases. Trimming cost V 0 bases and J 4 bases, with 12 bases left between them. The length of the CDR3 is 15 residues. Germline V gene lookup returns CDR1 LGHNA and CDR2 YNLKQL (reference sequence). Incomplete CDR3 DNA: TGTGCCAGCAGCCAAGAACCAGGGATGGGCTCC. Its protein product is CASSQEPGMGS. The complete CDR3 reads CASSQEPGMGSDYTF.

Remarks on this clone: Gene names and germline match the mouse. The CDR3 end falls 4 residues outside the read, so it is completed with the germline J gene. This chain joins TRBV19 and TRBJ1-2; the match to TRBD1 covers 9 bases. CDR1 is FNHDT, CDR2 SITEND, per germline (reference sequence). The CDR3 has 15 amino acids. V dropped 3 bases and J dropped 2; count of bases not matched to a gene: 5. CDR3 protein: CASSNPGQGNSDYTF. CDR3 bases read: TGTGCCAGCAGTAACCCCGGACAGGGGAACTCC.

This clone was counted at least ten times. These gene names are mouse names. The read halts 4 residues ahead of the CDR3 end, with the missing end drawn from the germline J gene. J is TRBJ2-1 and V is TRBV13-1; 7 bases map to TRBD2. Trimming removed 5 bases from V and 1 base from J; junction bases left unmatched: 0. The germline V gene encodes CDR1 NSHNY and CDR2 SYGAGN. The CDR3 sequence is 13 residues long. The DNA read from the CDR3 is TGTGCCAGCAGCTGGGGGAACTATGCT. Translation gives CASSWGNYA. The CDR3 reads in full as CASSWGNYAEQFF.

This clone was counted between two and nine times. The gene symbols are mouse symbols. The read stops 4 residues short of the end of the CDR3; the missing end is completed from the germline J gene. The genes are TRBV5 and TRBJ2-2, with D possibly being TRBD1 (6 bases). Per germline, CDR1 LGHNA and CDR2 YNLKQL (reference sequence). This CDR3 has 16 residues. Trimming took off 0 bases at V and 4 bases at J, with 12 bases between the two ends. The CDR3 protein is CASSQDQGRATGQLYF. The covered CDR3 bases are TGTGCCAGCAGCCAAGACCAGGGGAGGGCCACCGGG.

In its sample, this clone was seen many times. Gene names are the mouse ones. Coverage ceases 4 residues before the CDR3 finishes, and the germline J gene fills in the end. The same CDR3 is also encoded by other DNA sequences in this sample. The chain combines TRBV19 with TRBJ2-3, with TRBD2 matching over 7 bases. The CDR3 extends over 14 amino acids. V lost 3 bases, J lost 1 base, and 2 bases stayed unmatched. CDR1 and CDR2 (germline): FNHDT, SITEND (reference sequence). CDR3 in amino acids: CASSTGGGAETLYF. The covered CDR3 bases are TGTGCCAGCAGTACTGGGGGTGGTGCAGAA.

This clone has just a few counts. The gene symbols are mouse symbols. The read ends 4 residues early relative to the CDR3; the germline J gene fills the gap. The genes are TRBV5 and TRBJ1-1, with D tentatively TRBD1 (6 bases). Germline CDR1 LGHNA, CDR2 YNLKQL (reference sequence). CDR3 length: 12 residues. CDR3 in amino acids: CASSQGTEEVFF. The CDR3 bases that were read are TGTGCCAGCAGCCAAGGGACAGAA.

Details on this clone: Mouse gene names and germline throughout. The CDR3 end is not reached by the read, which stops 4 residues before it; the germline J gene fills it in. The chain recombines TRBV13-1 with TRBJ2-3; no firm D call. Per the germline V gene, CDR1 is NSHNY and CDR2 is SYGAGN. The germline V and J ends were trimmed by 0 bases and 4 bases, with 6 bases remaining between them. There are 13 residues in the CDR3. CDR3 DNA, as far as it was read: TGTGCCAGCAGTGATGCATCAACAGAA. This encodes CASSDASTE. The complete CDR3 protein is CASSDASTETLYF.

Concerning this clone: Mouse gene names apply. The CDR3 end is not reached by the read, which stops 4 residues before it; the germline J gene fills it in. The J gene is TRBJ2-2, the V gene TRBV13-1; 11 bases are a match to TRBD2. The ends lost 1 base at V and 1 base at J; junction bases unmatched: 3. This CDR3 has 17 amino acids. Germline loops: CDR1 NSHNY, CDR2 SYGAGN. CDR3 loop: CASSDRLGGVNTGQLYF. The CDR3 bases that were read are TGTGCCAGCAGTGATCGACTGGGGGGGGTAAACACCGGG.

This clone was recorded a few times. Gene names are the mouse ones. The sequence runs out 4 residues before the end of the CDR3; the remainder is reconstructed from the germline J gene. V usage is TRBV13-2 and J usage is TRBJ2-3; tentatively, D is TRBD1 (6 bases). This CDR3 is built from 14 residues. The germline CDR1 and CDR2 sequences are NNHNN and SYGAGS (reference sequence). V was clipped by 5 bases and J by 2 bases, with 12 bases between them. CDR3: CASGPGHHAETLYF. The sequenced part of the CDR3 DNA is TGTGCCAGCGGCCCGGGACACCATGCAGAA.

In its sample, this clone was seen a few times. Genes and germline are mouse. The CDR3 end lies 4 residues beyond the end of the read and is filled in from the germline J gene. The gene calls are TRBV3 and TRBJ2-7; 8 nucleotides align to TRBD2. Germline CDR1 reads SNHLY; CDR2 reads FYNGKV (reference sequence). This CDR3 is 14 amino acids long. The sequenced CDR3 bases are TGTGCCAGCAGCTTAGAGCCTGGGGGGTAT. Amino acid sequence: CASSLEPGGY. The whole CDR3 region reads CASSLEPGGYEQYF.

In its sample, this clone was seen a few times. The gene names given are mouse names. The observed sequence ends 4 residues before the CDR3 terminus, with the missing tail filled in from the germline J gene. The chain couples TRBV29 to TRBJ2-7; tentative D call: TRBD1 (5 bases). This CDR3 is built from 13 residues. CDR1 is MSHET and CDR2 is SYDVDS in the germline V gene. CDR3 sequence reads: CASSPGRGYEQYF. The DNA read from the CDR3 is TGTGCTAGCAGCCCAGGGCGGGGATAT.

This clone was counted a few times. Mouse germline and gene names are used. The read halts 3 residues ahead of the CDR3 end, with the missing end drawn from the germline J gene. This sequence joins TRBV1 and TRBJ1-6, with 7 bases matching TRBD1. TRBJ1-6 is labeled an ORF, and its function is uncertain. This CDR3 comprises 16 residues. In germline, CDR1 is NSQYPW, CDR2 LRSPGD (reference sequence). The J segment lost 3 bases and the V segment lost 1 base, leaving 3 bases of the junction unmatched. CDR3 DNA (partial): TGCACCTGCAGTGCAGGGGGACAGCACTATAATTCGCCC. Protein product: CTCSAGGQHYNSP. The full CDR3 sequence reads CTCSAGGQHYNSPLYF.

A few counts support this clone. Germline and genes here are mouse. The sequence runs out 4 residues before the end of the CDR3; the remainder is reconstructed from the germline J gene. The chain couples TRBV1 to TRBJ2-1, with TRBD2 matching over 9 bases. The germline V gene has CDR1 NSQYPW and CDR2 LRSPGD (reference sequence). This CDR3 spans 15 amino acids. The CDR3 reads CTCSADHTGGAEQFF. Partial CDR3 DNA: TGCACCTGCAGTGCAGATCACACTGGGGGGGCT.

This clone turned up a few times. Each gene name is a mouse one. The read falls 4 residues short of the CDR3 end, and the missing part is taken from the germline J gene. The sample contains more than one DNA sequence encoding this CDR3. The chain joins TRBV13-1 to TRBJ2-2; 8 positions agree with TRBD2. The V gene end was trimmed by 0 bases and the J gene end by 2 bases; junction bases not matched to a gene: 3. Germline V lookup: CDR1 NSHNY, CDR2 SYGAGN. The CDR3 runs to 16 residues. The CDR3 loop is CASSDAGGRNTGQLYF. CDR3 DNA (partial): TGTGCCAGCAGTGATGCGGGGGGGCGCAACACCGGG.

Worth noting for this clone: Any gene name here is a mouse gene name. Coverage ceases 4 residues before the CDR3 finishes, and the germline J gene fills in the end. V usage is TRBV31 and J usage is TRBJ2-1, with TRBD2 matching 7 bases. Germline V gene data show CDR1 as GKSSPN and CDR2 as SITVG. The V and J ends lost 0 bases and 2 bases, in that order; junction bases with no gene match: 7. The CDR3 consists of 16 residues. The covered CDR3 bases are TGTGCCTGGAGTCTACAGTTGGACTGGTACTATGCT. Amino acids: CAWSLQLDWYYA. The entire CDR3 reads CAWSLQLDWYYAEQFF.

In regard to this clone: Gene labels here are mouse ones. CDR3 DNA, as far as it was read: TGTGCCAGCACTGGGGGACTCTATGCT. This gives the protein CASTGGLYA. The full-length CDR3 reads as CASTGGLYAEQFF. This chain uses TRBV19 with TRBJ2-1, with 7 nucleotides matching TRBD2. The read ends 4 residues before the CDR3 terminus; that terminus is restored from the germline J gene. V lost 6 bases and J lost 3; bases outside the gene matches: 3. This CDR3 has 13 residues. Germline assignment: CDR1 FNHDT and CDR2 SITEND (reference sequence).

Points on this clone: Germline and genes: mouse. Incomplete CDR3 DNA: TGTGCCAGCGGCCCGGGACAGATCACTAGTGCAGAA. This gives the protein CASGPGQITSAE. In full, the CDR3 reads CASGPGQITSAETLYF. The genes are TRBV13-2 and TRBJ2-3; 7 nucleotides align to TRBD1. The read ends 4 residues early relative to the CDR3; the germline J gene fills the gap. Germline V gene sequence: CDR1 NNHNN, CDR2 SYGAGS (reference sequence). CDR3 length equals 16 residues. With 5 bases clipped from V and 0 bases from J, the junction kept 9 bases outside the gene matches.